The next 10 T cell receptor beta chains were all read from a single sample in a study of blood T cell repertoires in COVID-19 (dated by TCRdb to the early 2020s). Libraries came from the immunoSEQ multiplex PCR assay. In TCRdb, the immuneACCESS table is reduced to in-frame sequences with V and J assigned. These tables do not hold every clone; where another copy was compared, an unresolved V gene accounts for under half, and the others remain unexplained. The sample yields 180,000 or so clones; roughly 84% were counted once. The ten largest clones represent 12% to 15% of the sample. Sample: PBMCs or T cells enriched from blood (not recorded which). The source of these receptors is a man between 50 and 59 years old who had recovered from COVID-19.

About this clone: At one boundary the junction diverges from the germline segment, which might be a read error. The chain's CDR3 is CASSQGQGGNQPQHF. In DNA, the CDR3 is TGTGCCAGCAGTCAAGGACAGGGAGGCAATCAGCCCCAGCATTTT. The rearrangement uses TRBV3-1 (or the pseudogene TRBV3-2) and TRBJ1-5; 8 bases match TRBD1. The CDR3 totals 15 residues. The germline CDR1 and CDR2 sequences are LGHDT and YNNKEL (reference sequence).

V and J are TRBV30 and TRBJ1-1; tentatively, D is TRBD1 (6 bases). CDR1 is GTSNPN and CDR2 is SVGIG in the germline V gene (reference sequence). The CDR3 is made up of 15 amino acids. V was trimmed by 3 bases and J by 6 bases, leaving 20 bases between them. CDR3: CAWRRTASRGSEAFF. The DNA for the CDR3 is TGTGCCTGGAGGAGGACAGCTTCCCGGGGTTCTGAAGCTTTCTTT.

V gene TRBV5-4 combines with J gene TRBJ2-5, with 11 bases lining up with TRBD2. The CDR3 has 15 residues. Germline V CDR1 and CDR2: SGHNT, YYREEE (reference sequence). Unmatched junction bases numbered 3, after V lost 4 bases and J lost 1 base. The CDR3 nucleotides read TGTGCCAGCAGCCCGACTAGCGGGGCCCAAGAGACCCAGTACTTC. Encoded protein: CASSPTSGAQETQYF.

The J gene is TRBJ2-1, the V gene TRBV5-1; 7 bases agree with TRBD1. The junction had 7 bases not matched to a gene; V was cut back by 1 base and J by 3 bases. The CDR3 runs to 16 residues. CDR1 SGHRS and CDR2 YFSETQ come from the germline V gene. CDR3 in amino acids: CASSLLARDSYNEQFF. The CDR3 coding sequence is TGCGCCAGCAGCTTGCTGGCTCGGGACAGCTACAATGAGCAGTTCTTC.

V usage is TRBV6-4 and J usage is TRBJ2-1; 9 bases map to TRBD1. V gave up 5 bases and J gave up 2 bases; unmatched junction bases: 13. The CDR3 is 18 amino acids. The germline CDR1 and CDR2 sequences are MRHNA and SNTAGT. CDR3 in amino acids: CASSSVHSDRGTYNEQFF. The CDR3 region has the DNA TGTGCCAGCAGTTCAGTACATTCGGACAGGGGAACCTACAATGAGCAGTTCTTC.

The gene calls are TRBV5-1 and TRBJ1-2, with D perhaps TRBD1 (5 bases). The germline V and J ends were trimmed by 4 bases and 2 bases, with 9 bases remaining between them. Per germline, CDR1 SGHRS and CDR2 YFSETQ. This CDR3 spans 13 amino acids. The CDR3 sequence is CASSLDRNYGYTF. The CDR3 coding sequence is TGCGCCAGCAGCCTTGACAGAAACTATGGCTACACCTTC.

This rearrangement joins TRBV5-1 to TRBJ2-5; possible D gene TRBD1, 5 bases. The length of the CDR3 is 14 residues. Trimming removed 2 bases from V and 7 bases from J, with 15 bases in between. Germline V CDR1 and CDR2: SGHRS, YFSETQ. The CDR3 sequence: CASSFHDSLGTQYF. As DNA, the CDR3 is TGCGCCAGCAGCTTCCATGACAGCCTCGGGACCCAGTACTTC.

V and J are TRBV19 and TRBJ1-4; D unclear. This CDR3 is 13 amino acids long. The ends were cut back, 7 bases at V and 5 bases at J, with 11 bases in the middle. CDR1 is LNHDA, CDR2 SQIVND, per germline (reference sequence). CDR3 in amino acids: CASNNRWNEKLFF. Here the CDR3 DNA reads TGTGCCAGTAATAACAGATGGAATGAAAAACTGTTTTTT.

This clone was detected once. Other DNA sequences in the sample encode the same CDR3. The V and J genes are TRBV27 and TRBJ1-5; 7 nucleotides align to TRBD1. This CDR3 has 14 amino acids. Germline V gene data show CDR1 as MNHEY and CDR2 as SMNVEV (reference sequence). Trimming cost V 5 bases and J 1 base; bases outside gene matches: 2. The CDR3 DNA reads TGTGCCAGCAGTCTACAGGGGAGCAATCAGCCCCAGCATTTT. It encodes CASSLQGSNQPQHF.

This chain joins TRBV7-3 and TRBJ2-2, with 9 positions matching TRBD1. This CDR3 contains 16 residues. Trimming cost V 1 base and J 5 bases; bases outside gene matches: 5. The V gene's germline CDR1 is SGHTA and CDR2 FQGTGA. CDR3 sequence reads: CASSLKGTGRTGELFF. The CDR3 coding sequence is TGTGCCAGCAGCTTAAAAGGGACAGGGAGAACCGGGGAGCTGTTTTTT.